The next 11 T cell receptor beta chains were all read from a single sample in a study of spatial heterogeneity in lung cancer. Time point: sample taken at primary tumor resection. Broader study findings: Tracking of tumor mutation counts was seen in expanded intratumoral alpha and beta TCR counts.

TCRdb fed the 5' RACE reads into MiXCR, producing one record per CDR3 protein. The profile shows 25,000 to 30,000 distinct CDR3 sequences, approximately 7% of them singletons. For these receptors, no antigen is known. The sample in question was lung tumor tissue, obtained at surgery. Receptor source: a male donor with early-stage non-small cell lung cancer.

This chain uses TRBV5-1 with TRBJ1-6; 7 nucleotides agree with TRBD1. With V trimmed by 4 bases and J by 8 bases, 6 bases remained unmatched. In germline, CDR1 is SGHRS, CDR2 YFSETQ. The CDR3 consists of 14 residues. CDR3 protein: CASSPGQPDSPLHF. The CDR3 coding sequence is TGCGCCAGCAGCCCGGGACAGCCGGATTCACCCCTCCACTTT.

This clonotype was seen at least ten times. The chain uses TRBV27 and TRBJ1-4, with no clear D. The germline V gene encodes CDR1 MNHEY and CDR2 SMNVEV (reference sequence). Trimming took 4 bases from V and 7 from J, leaving 10 bases between them. CDR3 size: 13 residues. DNA of the CDR3: TGTGCCAGCAGTTCCGTGGGAATTGAAAAACTGTTTTTT. The encoded protein is CASSSVGIEKLFF.

This clonotype showed up many times. The chain employs TRBV7-2 and TRBJ2-3, with no clear D. V lost 4 bases, J lost 3 bases, and 14 bases lay in between. Germline V gene lookup returns CDR1 SGHTA and CDR2 FQGNSA. The CDR3 spans 15 residues. In DNA, the CDR3 is TGTGCCAGCAGCTCCCAGGTCCTAGGGACAGATACGCAGTATTTT. As protein: CASSSQVLGTDTQYF. Variable domain in full (rest from reference TRBV7-2 and TRBJ2-3): GAGVSQSPSNKVTEKGKDVELRCDPISGHTALYWYRQSLGQGLEFLIYFQGNSAPDKSGLPSDRFSAERTGGSVSTLTIQRTQQEDSAVYLCASSSQVLGTDTQYFGPGTRLTVL.

This clonotype was seen a handful of times. The rearrangement joins TRBV6-6 to TRBJ1-3; D is unresolved. V lost 7 bases to trimming and J lost 0 bases, with 4 bases between them. CDR3 length equals 12 residues. CDR1 and CDR2 (germline): MNHNY, SVGAGI (reference sequence). CDR3 sequence reads: CASTLSGNTIYF. The CDR3, as DNA: TGTGCCAGCACCCTCTCTGGAAACACCATATATTTT.

This clonotype has at least ten counts. This rearrangement joins TRBV28 to TRBJ2-6; D tentatively fits TRBD1 or TRBD2 (5 bases each). The V end lost 6 bases, the J end lost 4 bases, and 13 bases lay between the germline ends. The length of the CDR3 is 15 residues. From germline, CDR1 is MDHEN and CDR2 SYDVKM. The DNA of the CDR3 is TGTGCCAGCAGCACCTTAGGGGACGGGGCCAACGTCCTGACTTTC. It is translated as CASSTLGDGANVLTF.

This clonotype appeared many times. V gene TRBV7-2 combines with J gene TRBJ2-7; the D is unclear. Per the germline V gene, CDR1 is SGHTA and CDR2 is FQGNSA. Trimming cost V 5 bases and J 0 bases, with 11 bases left between them. This CDR3 region has 14 residues. DNA for the CDR3: TGTGCCAGCAGCCCTCGATACAACTCCTACGAGCAGTACTTC. Translation gives CASSPRYNSYEQYF.

The table lists this clonotype with many counts. The chain joins TRBV4-3 to TRBJ2-2; D is uncertain. Germline V gives CDR1 LGHNA, CDR2 YSLEER. The V end was cut by 4 bases, the J end by 4 bases, with 16 bases between. This CDR3 comprises 16 residues. As DNA, the CDR3 is TGCGCCAGCAGCCCGTTAACAGCAATATTCACCGGGGAGCTGTTTTTT. Translated, it gives CASSPLTAIFTGELFF.

This clonotype showed up many times. The genes are TRBV27 and TRBJ1-2, with D possibly TRBD1 on 5 matching bases. The V and J ends lost 5 bases and 3 bases respectively, with 13 bases between them. CDR3 length: 14 amino acids. Germline lookup yields CDR1 MNHEY and CDR2 SMNVEV (reference sequence). The DNA for the CDR3 is TGTGCCAGCAGTCGACGGACACGGGACTATGGCTACACCTTC. This translates into CASSRRTRDYGYTF.

The sample holds many counts of this clonotype. The rearrangement links TRBV6-2 or TRBV6-3 to TRBJ2-7; TRBD2 aligns across 8 bases. The CDR3 covers 15 residues. Germline V gene lookup returns CDR1 MNHEY and CDR2 SVGEGT. The V and J ends lost 6 bases and 2 bases, in that order; junction bases with no gene match: 9. The CDR3 region is CASSPSLAATYEQYF. In DNA, the CDR3 is TGTGCCAGCAGCCCCTCACTAGCGGCAACCTACGAGCAGTACTTC.

This clonotype came up a few times. V is TRBV6-5 and J is TRBJ2-7, with 8 bases fitting TRBD1. The CDR3 sequence is 13 residues long. J was trimmed by 2 bases and V by 8 bases; bases with no gene match: 5. Per germline, CDR1 MNHEY and CDR2 SVGAGI. The CDR3 sequence is CASRTGTAYEQYF. CDR3 coding DNA: TGTGCCAGCCGGACAGGGACAGCCTACGAGCAGTACTTC.

This clonotype occurred a few times. The chain links TRBV20-1 to TRBJ2-3, with 7 bases identical to TRBD2. With V trimmed by 4 bases and J by 6 bases, 13 bases remained unmatched. CDR1 DFQATT and CDR2 SNEGSKA come from the germline V gene (reference sequence). CDR3 length: 15 residues. The CDR3 DNA sequence: TGCAGTGCTACTTCACTAGCCTCAGCGGGGGATACGCAGTATTTT. Translated, it gives CSATSLASAGDTQYF.